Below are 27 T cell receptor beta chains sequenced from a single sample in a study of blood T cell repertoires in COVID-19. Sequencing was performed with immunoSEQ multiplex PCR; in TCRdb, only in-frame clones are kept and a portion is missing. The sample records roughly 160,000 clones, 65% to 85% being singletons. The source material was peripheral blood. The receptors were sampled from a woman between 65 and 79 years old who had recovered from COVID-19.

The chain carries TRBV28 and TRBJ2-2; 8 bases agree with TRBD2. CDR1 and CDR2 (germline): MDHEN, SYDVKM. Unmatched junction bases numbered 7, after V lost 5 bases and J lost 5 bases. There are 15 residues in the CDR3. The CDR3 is CASSPSGSWTGELFF. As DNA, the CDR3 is TGTGCCAGCAGTCCGAGCGGGAGCTGGACCGGGGAGCTGTTTTTT.

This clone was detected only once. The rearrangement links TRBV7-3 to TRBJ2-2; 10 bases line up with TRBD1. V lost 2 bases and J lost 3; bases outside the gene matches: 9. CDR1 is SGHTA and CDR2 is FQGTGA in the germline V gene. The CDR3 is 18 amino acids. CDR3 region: CASSLSPDRGRDTGELFF. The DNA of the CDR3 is TGTGCCAGCAGCTTATCCCCTGACAGGGGGCGGGACACCGGGGAGCTGTTTTTT.

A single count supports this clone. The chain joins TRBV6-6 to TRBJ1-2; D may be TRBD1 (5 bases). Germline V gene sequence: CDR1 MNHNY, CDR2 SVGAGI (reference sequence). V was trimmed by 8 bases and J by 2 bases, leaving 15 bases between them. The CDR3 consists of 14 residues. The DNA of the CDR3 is TGTGCCAGCGGTGACAGCAGCGGGAACTATGGCTACACCTTC. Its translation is CASGDSSGNYGYTF.

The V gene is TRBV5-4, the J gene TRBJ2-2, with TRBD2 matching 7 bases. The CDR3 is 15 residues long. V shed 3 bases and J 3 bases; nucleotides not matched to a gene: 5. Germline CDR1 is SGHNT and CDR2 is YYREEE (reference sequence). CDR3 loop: CASSSGGPHTGELFF. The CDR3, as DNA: TGTGCCAGCAGCTCGGGGGGTCCACACACCGGGGAGCTGTTTTTT. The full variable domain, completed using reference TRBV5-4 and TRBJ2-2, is ETGVTQSPTHLIKTRGQQVTLRCSSQSGHNTVSWYQQALGQGPQFIFQYYREEENGRGNFPPRFSGLQFPNYSSELNVNALELDDSALYLCASSSGGPHTGELFFGEGSRLTVL.

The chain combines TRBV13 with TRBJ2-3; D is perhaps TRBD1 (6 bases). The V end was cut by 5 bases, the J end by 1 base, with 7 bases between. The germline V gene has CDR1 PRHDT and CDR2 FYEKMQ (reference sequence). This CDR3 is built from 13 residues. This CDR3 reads CASSRQGTDTQYF. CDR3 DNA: TGTGCCAGCAGCCGACAGGGCACAGATACGCAGTATTTT.

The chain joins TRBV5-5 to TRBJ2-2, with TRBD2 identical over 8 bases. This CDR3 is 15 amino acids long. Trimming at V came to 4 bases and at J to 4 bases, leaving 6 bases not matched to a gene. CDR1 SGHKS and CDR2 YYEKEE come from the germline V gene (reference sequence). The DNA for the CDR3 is TGTGCCAGCAGCAATAGCGGGATGGGCACCGGGGAGCTGTTTTTT. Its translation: CASSNSGMGTGELFF.

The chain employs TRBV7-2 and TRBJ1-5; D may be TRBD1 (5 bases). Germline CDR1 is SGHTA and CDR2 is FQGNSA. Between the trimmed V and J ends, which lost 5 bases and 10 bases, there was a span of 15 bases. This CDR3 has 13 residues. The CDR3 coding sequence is TGTGCCAGCAGCCCTACCGGACAAGTCCCCCAGCATTTT. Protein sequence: CASSPTGQVPQHF.

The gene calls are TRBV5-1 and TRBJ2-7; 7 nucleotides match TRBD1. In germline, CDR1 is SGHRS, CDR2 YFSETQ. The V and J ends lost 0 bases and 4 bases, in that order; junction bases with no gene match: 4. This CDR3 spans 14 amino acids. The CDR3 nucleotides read TGCGCCAGCAGCTTGGAGGGGGCCGGGTACGAGCAGTACTTC. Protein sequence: CASSLEGAGYEQYF.

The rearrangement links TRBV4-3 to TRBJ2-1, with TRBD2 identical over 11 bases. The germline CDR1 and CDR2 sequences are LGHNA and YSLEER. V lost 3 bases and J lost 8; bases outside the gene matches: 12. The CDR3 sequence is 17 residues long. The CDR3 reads CASSHHTGTSGEDEQFF. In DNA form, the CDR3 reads TGCGCCAGCAGCCACCATACCGGGACTAGCGGCGAGGATGAGCAGTTCTTC.

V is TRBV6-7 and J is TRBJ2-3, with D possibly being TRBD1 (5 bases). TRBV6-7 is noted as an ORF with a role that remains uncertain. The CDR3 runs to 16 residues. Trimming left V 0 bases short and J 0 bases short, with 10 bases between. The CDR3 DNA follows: TGTGCCAGCAGTTACTCCTTAGGGGCCAGCACAGATACGCAGTATTTT. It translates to CASSYSLGASTDTQYF.

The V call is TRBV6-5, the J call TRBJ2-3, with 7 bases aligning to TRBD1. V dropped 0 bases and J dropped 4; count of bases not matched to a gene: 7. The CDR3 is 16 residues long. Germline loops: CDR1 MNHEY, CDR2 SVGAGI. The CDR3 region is CASSYSPTGTADTQYF. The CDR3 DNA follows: TGTGCCAGCAGTTACTCGCCGACAGGGACGGCAGATACGCAGTATTTT.

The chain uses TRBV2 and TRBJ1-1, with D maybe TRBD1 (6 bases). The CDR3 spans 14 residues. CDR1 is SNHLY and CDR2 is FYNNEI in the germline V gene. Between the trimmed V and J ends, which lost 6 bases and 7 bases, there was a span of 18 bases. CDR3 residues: CASSGRGGGGEAFF. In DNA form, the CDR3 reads TGTGCCAGCAGCGGCCGGGGGGGAGGGGGTGAAGCTTTCTTT.

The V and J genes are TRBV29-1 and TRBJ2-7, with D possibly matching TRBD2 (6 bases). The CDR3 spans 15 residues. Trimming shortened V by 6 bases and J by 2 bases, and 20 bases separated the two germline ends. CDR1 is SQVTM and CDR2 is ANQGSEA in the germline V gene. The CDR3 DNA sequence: TGCAGCGTCTCCGGGACTCACCGCCCCCCCTACGAGCAGTACTTC. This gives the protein CSVSGTHRPPYEQYF.

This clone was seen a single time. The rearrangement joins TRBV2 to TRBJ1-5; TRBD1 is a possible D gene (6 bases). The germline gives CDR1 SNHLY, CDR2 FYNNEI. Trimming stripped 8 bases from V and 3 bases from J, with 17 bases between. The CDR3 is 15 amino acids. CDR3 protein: CASGRGRQPNQPQHF. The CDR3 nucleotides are TGTGCCAGCGGGAGGGGGAGACAGCCCAATCAGCCCCAGCATTTT.

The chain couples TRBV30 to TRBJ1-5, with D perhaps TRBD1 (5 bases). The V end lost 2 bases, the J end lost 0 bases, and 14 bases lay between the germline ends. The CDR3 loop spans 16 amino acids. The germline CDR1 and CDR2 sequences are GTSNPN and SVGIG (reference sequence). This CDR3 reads CAWSTGASYSNQPQHF. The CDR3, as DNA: TGTGCCTGGAGTACTGGGGCATCTTATAGCAATCAGCCCCAGCATTTT.

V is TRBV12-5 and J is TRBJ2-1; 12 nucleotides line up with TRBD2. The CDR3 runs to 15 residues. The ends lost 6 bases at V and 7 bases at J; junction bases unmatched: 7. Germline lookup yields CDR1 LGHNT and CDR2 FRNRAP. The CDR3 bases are TGTGCTAGTGGCCTAACTAGCGGGGGGAGGAATGAGCAGTTCTTC. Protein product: CASGLTSGGRNEQFF.

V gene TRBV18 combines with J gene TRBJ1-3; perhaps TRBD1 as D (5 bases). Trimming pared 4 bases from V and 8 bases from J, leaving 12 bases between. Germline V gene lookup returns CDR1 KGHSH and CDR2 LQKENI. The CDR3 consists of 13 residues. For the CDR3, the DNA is TGTGCCAGCTCACGACAGTCGGGGGACACCATATATTTT. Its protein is CASSRQSGDTIYF.

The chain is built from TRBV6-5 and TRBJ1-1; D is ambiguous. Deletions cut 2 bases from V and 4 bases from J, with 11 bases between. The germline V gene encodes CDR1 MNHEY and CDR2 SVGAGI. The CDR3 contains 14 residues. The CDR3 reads CASSYTRSGTEAFF. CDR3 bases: TGTGCCAGCAGTTACACGCGTTCGGGCACTGAAGCTTTCTTT.

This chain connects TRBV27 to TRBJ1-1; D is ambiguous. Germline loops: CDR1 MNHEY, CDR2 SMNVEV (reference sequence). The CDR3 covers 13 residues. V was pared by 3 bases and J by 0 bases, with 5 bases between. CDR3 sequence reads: CASSFVVNTEAFF. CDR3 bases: TGTGCCAGCAGTTTTGTAGTGAACACTGAAGCTTTCTTT.

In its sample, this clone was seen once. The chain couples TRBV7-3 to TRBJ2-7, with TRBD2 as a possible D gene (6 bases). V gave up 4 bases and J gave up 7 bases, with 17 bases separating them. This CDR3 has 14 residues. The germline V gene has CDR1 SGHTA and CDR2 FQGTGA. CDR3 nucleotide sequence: TGTGCCAGCAGCTCCGGGGACTCGCCTTGGGAGCAGTACTTC. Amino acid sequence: CASSSGDSPWEQYF.

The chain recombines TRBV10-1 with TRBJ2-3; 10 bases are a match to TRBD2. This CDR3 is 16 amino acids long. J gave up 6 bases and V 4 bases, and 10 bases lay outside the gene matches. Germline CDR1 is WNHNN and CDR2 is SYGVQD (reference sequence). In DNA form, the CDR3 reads TGCGCCAGCAGTGGTAGCGGGGGGCCGCGGAGGGATACGCAGTATTTT. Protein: CASSGSGGPRRDTQYF.

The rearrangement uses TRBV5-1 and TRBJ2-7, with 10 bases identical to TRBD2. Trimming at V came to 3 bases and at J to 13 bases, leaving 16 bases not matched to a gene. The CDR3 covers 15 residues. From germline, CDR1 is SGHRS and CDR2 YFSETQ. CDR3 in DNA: TGCGCCAGCAGCTGGACGACTAGCGGGCCCTACGAGCGATACTTC. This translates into CASSWTTSGPYERYF.

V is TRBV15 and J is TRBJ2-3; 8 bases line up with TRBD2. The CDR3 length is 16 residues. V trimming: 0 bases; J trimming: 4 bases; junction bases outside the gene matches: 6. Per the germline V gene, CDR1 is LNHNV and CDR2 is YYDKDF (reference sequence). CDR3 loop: CATSRDPPGGADTQYF. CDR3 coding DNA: TGTGCCACCAGCAGAGATCCACCGGGGGGGGCAGATACGCAGTATTTT. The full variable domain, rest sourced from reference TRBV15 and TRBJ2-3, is DAMVIQNPRYQVTQFGKPVTLSCSQTLNHNVMYWYQQKSSQAPKLLFHYYDKDFNNEADTPDNFQSRRPNTSFCFLDIRSPGLGDTAMYLCATSRDPPGGADTQYFGPGTRLTVL.

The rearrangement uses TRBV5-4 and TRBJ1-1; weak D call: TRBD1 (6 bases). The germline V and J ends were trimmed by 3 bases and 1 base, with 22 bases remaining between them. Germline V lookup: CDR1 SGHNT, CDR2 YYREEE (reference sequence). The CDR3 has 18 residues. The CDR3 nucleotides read TGTGCCAGCAGCTCCTCAGGCTTCGGACAGATAGAGAACACTGAAGCTTTCTTT. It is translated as CASSSSGFGQIENTEAFF.

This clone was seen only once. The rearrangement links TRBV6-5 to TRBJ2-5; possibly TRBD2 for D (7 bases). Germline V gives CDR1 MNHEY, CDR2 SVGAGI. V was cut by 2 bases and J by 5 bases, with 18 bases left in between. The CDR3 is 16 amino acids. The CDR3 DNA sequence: TGTGCCAGCAGTTACCAACAGGGAGAGCGGGGTGAGACCCAGTACTTC. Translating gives CASSYQQGERGETQYF.

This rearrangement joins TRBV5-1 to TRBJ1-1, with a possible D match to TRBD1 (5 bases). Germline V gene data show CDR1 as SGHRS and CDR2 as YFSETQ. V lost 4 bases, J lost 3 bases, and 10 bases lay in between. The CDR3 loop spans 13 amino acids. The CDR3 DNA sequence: TGCGCCAGCAGCCCGGCGGGGGACACTGAAGCTTTCTTT. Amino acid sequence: CASSPAGDTEAFF.

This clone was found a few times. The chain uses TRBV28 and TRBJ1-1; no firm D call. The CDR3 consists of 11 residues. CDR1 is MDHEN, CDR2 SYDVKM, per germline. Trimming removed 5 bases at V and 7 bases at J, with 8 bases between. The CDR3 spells CASSDRDEAFF. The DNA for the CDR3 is TGTGCCAGCAGTGACCGGGATGAAGCTTTCTTT.